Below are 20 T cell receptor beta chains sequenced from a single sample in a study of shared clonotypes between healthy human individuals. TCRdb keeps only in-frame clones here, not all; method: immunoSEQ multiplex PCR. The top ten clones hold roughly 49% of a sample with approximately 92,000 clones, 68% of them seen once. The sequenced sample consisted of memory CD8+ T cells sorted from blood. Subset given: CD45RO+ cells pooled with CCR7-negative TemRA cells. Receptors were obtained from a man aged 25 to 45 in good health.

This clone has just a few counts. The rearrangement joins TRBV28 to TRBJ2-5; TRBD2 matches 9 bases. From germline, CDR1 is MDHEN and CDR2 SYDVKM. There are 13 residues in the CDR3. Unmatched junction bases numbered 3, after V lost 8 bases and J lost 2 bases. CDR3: CASRLAGQETQYF. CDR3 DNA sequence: TGTGCCAGCCGTCTAGCGGGGCAAGAGACCCAGTACTTC.

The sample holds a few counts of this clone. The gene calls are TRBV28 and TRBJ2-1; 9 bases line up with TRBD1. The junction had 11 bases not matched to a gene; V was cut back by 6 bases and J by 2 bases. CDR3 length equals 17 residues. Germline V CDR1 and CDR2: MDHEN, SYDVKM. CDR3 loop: CASSPISGQGAYNEQFF. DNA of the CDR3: TGTGCCAGCAGCCCAATATCGGGACAGGGTGCCTACAATGAGCAGTTCTTC.

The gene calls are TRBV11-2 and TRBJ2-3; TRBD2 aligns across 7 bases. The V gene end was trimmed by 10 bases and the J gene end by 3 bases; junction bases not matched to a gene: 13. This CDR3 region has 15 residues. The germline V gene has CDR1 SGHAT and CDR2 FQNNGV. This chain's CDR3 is CAIPRGVSETDTQYF. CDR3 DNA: TGTGCCATCCCACGGGGGGTGAGTGAAACAGATACGCAGTATTTT.

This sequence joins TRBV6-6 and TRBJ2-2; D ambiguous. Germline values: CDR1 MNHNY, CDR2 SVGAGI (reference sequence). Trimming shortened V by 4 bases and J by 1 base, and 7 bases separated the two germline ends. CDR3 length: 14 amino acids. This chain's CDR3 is CASSSNENTGELFF. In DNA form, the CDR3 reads TGTGCCAGCAGTTCAAATGAGAACACCGGGGAGCTGTTTTTT.

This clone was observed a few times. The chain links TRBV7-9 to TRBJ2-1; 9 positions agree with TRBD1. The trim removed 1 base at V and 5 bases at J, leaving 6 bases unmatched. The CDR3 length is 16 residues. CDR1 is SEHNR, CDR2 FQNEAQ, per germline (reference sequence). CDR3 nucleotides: TGTGCCAGCAGCTTAGAGTGGGACAGGGTCGACAATGAGCAGTTCTTC. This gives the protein CASSLEWDRVDNEQFF. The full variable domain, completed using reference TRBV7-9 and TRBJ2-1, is DTGVSQNPRHKITKRGQNVTFRCDPISEHNRLYWYRQTLGQGPEFLTYFQNEAQLEKSRLLSDRFSAERPKGSFSTLEIQRTEQGDSAMYLCASSLEWDRVDNEQFFGPGTRLTVL.

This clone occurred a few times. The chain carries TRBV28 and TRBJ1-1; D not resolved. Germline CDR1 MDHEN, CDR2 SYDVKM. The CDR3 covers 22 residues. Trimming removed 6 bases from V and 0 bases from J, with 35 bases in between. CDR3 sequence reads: CASRTSHGPKGASHSMNTEAFF. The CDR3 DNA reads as TGTGCCAGCAGGACCAGTCACGGCCCCAAAGGCGCAAGCCACAGTATGAACACTGAAGCTTTCTTT.

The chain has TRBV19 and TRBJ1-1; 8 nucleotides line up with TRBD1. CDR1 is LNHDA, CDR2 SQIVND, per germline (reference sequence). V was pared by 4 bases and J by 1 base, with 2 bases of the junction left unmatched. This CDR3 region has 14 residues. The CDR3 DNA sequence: TGTGCCAGTAGTACGGACAGGGCGAACACTGAAGCTTTCTTT. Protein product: CASSTDRANTEAFF.

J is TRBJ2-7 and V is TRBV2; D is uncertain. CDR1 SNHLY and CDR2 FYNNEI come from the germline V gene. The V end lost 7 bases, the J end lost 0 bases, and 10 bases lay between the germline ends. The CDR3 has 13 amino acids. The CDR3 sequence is CASNRATSYEQYF. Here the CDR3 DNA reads TGTGCCAGCAATCGGGCTACCTCCTACGAGCAGTACTTC.

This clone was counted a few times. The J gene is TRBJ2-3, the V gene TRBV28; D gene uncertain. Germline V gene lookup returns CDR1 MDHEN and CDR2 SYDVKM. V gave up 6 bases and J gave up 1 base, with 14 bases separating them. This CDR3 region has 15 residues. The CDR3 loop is CASSRDVSRTDTQYF. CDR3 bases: TGTGCCAGCAGCCGTGACGTGAGTCGCACAGATACGCAGTATTTT.

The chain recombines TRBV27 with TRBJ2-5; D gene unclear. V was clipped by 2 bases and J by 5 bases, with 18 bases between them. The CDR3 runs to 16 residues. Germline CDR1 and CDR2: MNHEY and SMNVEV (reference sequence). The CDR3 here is CASSLLTTKGAETQYF. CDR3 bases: TGTGCCAGCAGTTTACTTACGACAAAGGGCGCGGAGACCCAGTACTTC.

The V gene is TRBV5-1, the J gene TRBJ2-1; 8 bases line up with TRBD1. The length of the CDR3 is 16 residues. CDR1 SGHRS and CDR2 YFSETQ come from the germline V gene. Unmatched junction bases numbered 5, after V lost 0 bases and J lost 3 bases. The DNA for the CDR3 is TGCGCCAGCAGCTTGGAGACGACAGGGGTCTACAATGAGCAGTTCTTC. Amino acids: CASSLETTGVYNEQFF.

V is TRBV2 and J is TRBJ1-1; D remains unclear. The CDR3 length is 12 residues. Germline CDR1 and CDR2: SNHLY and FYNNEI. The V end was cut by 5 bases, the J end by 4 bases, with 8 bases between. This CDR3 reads CASSRLSTEAFF. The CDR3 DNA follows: TGTGCCAGCAGTAGGTTGAGCACTGAAGCTTTCTTT.

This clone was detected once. The CDR3 spells CASRRTHRGTEGTNEKLFF. For the CDR3, the DNA is TGTGCCAGCAGACGAACTCACAGGGGCACGGAGGGTACTAATGAAAAACTGTTTTTT. V gene TRBV7-7 combines with J gene TRBJ1-4; 7 bases agree with TRBD1. The CDR3 runs to 19 residues. Losses at the gene ends were 6 bases for V and 2 bases for J; bases not matched to a gene: 18. The germline gives CDR1 SSHAT, CDR2 FNYEAQ (reference sequence).

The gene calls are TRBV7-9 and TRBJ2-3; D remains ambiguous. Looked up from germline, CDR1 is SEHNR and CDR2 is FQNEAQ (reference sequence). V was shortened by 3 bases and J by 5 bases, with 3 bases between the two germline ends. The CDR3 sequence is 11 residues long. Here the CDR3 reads CASSFLDTQYF. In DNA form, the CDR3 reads TGTGCCAGCAGCTTCTTAGATACGCAGTATTTT.

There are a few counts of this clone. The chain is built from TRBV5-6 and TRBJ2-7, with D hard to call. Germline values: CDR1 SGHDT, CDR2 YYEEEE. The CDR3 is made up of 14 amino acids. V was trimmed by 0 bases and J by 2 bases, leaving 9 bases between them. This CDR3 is CASSLALKAYEQYF. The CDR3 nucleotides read TGTGCCAGCAGCTTGGCCCTTAAAGCCTACGAGCAGTACTTC. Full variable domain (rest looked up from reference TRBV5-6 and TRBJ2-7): DAGVTQSPTHLIKTRGQQVTLRCSPKSGHDTVSWYQQALGQGPQFIFQYYEEEERQRGNFPDRFSGHQFPNYSSELNVNALLLGDSALYLCASSLALKAYEQYFGPGTRLTVT.

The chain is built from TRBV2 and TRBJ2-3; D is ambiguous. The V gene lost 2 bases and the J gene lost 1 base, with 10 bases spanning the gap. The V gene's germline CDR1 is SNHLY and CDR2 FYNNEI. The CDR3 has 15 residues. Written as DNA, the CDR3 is TGTGCCAGCAGTGAACAGGCAGTTCGCACAGATACGCAGTATTTT. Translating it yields CASSEQAVRTDTQYF.

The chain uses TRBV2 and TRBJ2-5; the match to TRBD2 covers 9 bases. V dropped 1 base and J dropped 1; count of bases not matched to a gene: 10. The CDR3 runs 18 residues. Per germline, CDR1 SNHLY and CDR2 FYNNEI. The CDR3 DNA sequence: TGTGCCAGCAGTGAAGGGTTAGCGGGAGCCTTCACCCAAGAGACCCAGTACTTC. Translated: CASSEGLAGAFTQETQYF.

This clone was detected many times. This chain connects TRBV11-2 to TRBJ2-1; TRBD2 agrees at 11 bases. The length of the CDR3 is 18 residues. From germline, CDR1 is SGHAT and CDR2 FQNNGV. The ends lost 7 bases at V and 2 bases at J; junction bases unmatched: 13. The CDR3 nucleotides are TGTGCCAGCATTCCGGGACTAGCGGACGATCATACCTACAATGAGCAGTTCTTC. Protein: CASIPGLADDHTYNEQFF.

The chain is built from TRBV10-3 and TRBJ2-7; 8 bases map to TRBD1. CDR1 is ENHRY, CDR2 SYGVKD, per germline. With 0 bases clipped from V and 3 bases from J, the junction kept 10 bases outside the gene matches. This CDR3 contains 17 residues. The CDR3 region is CAISESEISGTGYEQYF. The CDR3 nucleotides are TGTGCCATCAGTGAGTCCGAAATATCAGGGACAGGCTACGAGCAGTACTTC.

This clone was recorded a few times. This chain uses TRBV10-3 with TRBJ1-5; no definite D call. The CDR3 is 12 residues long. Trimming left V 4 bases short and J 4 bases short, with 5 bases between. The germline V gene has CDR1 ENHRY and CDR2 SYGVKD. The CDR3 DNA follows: TGTGCCATCAGTGCCACGAATCAGCCCCAGCATTTT. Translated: CAISATNQPQHF.